One sample yielded the 15 T cell receptor beta chains listed below, sequenced in a study of T cell repertoires in cytomegalovirus infection. Each CDR3 protein is one row after TCRdb ran MiXCR on the reads. Found here are some 940,000 distinct CDR3 sequences, approximately 31% of them singletons; the top ten hold 10% to 15%. These TCRs are of unknown antigen specificity. The sequencing used cultured CD8+ T cells from PBMCs, collected from culture after CMV antigen stimulation. The receptors shown here come from a human donor in good health (CMV status not recorded). Some clones in this sample may be carry-over from other donors' samples.

This clonotype occurred a few times. The chain couples TRBV27 to TRBJ2-1; 13 bases fit TRBD2. CDR3 size: 14 residues. V was clipped by 6 bases and J by 7 bases; unmatched bases: 3. CDR1 is MNHEY and CDR2 is SMNVEV in the germline V gene (reference sequence). CDR3 sequence: CASRAGLAGNEQFF. The CDR3, as DNA: TGTGCCAGCAGGGCGGGACTAGCGGGGAATGAGCAGTTCTTC.

This clonotype is a singleton in its sample. The chain carries TRBV5-1 and TRBJ1-1, with D uncertain. The CDR3 is 16 amino acids. Between the trimmed V and J ends, which lost 0 bases and 4 bases, there was a span of 16 bases. Germline CDR1 and CDR2: SGHRS and YFSETQ. The CDR3 sequence: CASSLEGSRHATEAFF. The CDR3 nucleotides read TGCGCCAGCAGCTTGGAAGGCAGTCGCCACGCCACTGAAGCTTTCTTT.

This clonotype occurred many times. The V and J genes are TRBV27 and TRBJ1-2, with 9 positions matching TRBD1. CDR3 length: 15 amino acids. Germline V gene data show CDR1 as MNHEY and CDR2 as SMNVEV (reference sequence). The junction had 7 bases not matched to a gene; V was cut back by 5 bases and J by 3 bases. CDR3: CASSPQTGGYYGYTF. CDR3 bases: TGTGCCAGCAGTCCCCAGACAGGGGGTTACTATGGCTACACCTTC.

This clonotype was observed many times. This chain's CDR3 is CASSSGQAYSNQPQHF. CDR3 bases: TGTGCCAGCAGCTCCGGACAGGCTTATAGCAATCAGCCCCAGCATTTT. V gene TRBV7-9 combines with J gene TRBJ1-5; 7 nucleotides line up with TRBD1. The V segment lost 4 bases and the J segment 0 bases; nucleotides outside the gene matches: 6. Germline loops: CDR1 SEHNR, CDR2 FQNEAQ (reference sequence). The CDR3 is 16 amino acids.

A note on this clonotype: Being one base from a much bigger clone, this may be a read error. The J gene is TRBJ1-5, the V gene TRBV7-6, with TRBD1 matching 9 bases. The CDR3 has 17 amino acids. Germline assignment: CDR1 SGHVS and CDR2 FNYEAQ. The trim removed 7 bases at V and 5 bases at J, leaving 15 bases unmatched. CDR3 bases: TGTGCCAGCAACACCACAGACAGGGGGAGATATCATCAGCCCCAGCATTTT. This encodes CASNTTDRGRYHQPQHF. The full variable domain, rest sourced from reference TRBV7-6 and TRBJ1-5, is GAGVSQSPRYKVTKRGQDVALRCDPISGHVSLYWYRQALGQGPEFLTYFNYEAQQDKSGLPNDRFSAERPEGSISTLTIQRTEQRDSAMYRCASNTTDRGRYHQPQHFGDGTRLSIL.

The chain has TRBV5-6 and TRBJ2-3; D might be TRBD2 (5 bases). The CDR3 is 18 amino acids. The germline CDR1 and CDR2 sequences are SGHDT and YYEEEE. V lost 4 bases to trimming and J lost 1 base, with 22 bases between them. The CDR3 DNA sequence: TGTGCCAGCAGCCGTAGGACGGCGGGCCCCCGACGCACAGATACGCAGTATTTT. It codes for CASSRRTAGPRRTDTQYF. Together with reference TRBV5-6 and TRBJ2-3, the CDR3 gives the full variable domain: DAGVTQSPTHLIKTRGQQVTLRCSPKSGHDTVSWYQQALGQGPQFIFQYYEEEERQRGNFPDRFSGHQFPNYSSELNVNALLLGDSALYLCASSRRTAGPRRTDTQYFGPGTRLTVL.

The table lists this clonotype with many counts. V and J are TRBV12-3 or TRBV12-4 and TRBJ2-7; D not resolved. Trimming took off 0 bases at V and 5 bases at J, with 5 bases between the two ends. CDR3 length: 12 amino acids. CDR3 sequence: CASSLALNEQYV. The CDR3 DNA follows: TGTGCCAGCAGTTTAGCCTTGAACGAGCAGTACGTC.

The chain uses TRBV5-1 and TRBJ2-1; possibly TRBD1 for D (6 bases). This CDR3 has 14 amino acids. CDR1 is SGHRS, CDR2 YFSETQ, per germline. The germline V and J ends were trimmed by 4 bases and 4 bases, with 12 bases remaining between them. The CDR3 loop reads CASSTRDKYNEQFF. In DNA form, the CDR3 reads TGCGCCAGCAGCACCCGGGACAAGTACAATGAGCAGTTCTTC.

The chain joins TRBV27 to TRBJ2-1; 10 nucleotides match TRBD2. In germline, CDR1 is MNHEY, CDR2 SMNVEV (reference sequence). The CDR3 length is 19 residues. The J segment lost 0 bases and the V segment lost 0 bases, leaving 8 bases of the junction unmatched. The CDR3 coding sequence is TGTGCCAGCAGTTTATCATCGAGCGGGGGGGGTAGCTCCTACAATGAGCAGTTCTTC. This sequence encodes CASSLSSSGGGSSYNEQFF.

This chain connects TRBV5-5 to TRBJ2-1, with 7 bases fitting TRBD2. There are 17 residues in the CDR3. V gave up 0 bases and J gave up 1 base; unmatched junction bases: 7. Germline values: CDR1 SGHKS, CDR2 YYEKEE (reference sequence). The CDR3 loop is CASSLALYGGSYNEQFF. The DNA of the CDR3 is TGTGCCAGCAGCTTGGCCCTCTACGGGGGGTCCTACAATGAGCAGTTCTTC.

V and J are TRBV19 and TRBJ1-4; 10 nucleotides align to TRBD1. Germline values: CDR1 LNHDA, CDR2 SQIVND (reference sequence). Germline trimming cut 4 bases from V and 8 bases from J; bases unmatched to any gene: 7. CDR3 length: 15 residues. CDR3 in DNA: TGTGCCAGTAGTAATCCCGGGACAGGGGACGAAAAACTGTTTTTT. This translates into CASSNPGTGDEKLFF.

The chain couples TRBV20-1 to TRBJ1-2; tentative D call: TRBD1 (5 bases). V was shortened by 4 bases and J by 4 bases, with 19 bases between the two germline ends. The CDR3 spans 15 residues. Germline-derived CDR1 and CDR2 are DFQATT and SNEGSKA (reference sequence). CDR3 coding DNA: TGCAGTGCTACCGGGGCCGTGACTGGGGCCTATGGCTACACCTTC. It is translated as CSATGAVTGAYGYTF.

This clonotype came up many times. The rearrangement joins TRBV12-3 or TRBV12-4 to TRBJ2-3; 7 bases fit TRBD2. The V segment lost 6 bases and the J segment 4 bases; nucleotides outside the gene matches: 7. CDR3 length equals 14 residues. The CDR3 coding sequence is TGTGCCAGCAGCCCTAGACTAGCAGCAGATACGCAGTATTTT. Translation gives CASSPRLAADTQYF.

This clonotype was seen a handful of times. The chain combines TRBV6-2 or TRBV6-3 with TRBJ2-7; 14 bases line up with TRBD2. V was pared by 0 bases and J by 7 bases, with 8 bases of the junction left unmatched. In germline, CDR1 is MNHEY, CDR2 SVGEGT. The CDR3 totals 17 residues. The CDR3 reads CASSYSPAGLAGEEQYF. For the CDR3, the DNA is TGTGCCAGCAGTTACTCGCCCGCGGGACTAGCGGGGGAAGAGCAGTACTTC.

This clonotype was detected only a few times. The CDR3 region has the DNA TGTGCCAGCAGCCAAGATCTAGGGGCCAAAAACATTCAGTACTTC. It codes for CASSQDLGAKNIQYF. The chain combines TRBV3-1 with TRBJ2-4, with no clear D. Germline CDR1 and CDR2: LGHDT and YNNKEL (reference sequence). The ends were cut back, 0 bases at V and 1 base at J, with 7 bases in the middle. This CDR3 has 15 amino acids.